These 21 T cell receptor beta chains came from one sample sequenced in a study of blood T cell repertoires in COVID-19. Measured with immunoSEQ multiplex PCR; TCRdb has only the in-frame clones, and not every one. The sample includes about 120,000 clones, about 74% seen only once; the top ten take roughly 5.5%. What was sequenced was peripheral blood. These receptor sequences come from a man in his fifties or sixties with acute or convalescent COVID-19.

V gene TRBV11-2 combines with J gene TRBJ2-3; 8 nucleotides line up with TRBD1. J was trimmed by 3 bases and V by 1 base; bases with no gene match: 6. This CDR3 has 16 residues. Germline values: CDR1 SGHAT, CDR2 FQNNGV. The CDR3 sequence is CASSLGEDRATDTQYF. Here the CDR3 DNA reads TGTGCCAGCAGCTTAGGCGAGGACAGGGCGACAGATACGCAGTATTTT.

The gene calls are TRBV5-6 and TRBJ1-1; 8 bases agree with TRBD1. The CDR3 totals 14 residues. Germline V gives CDR1 SGHDT, CDR2 YYEEEE. V was clipped by 1 base and J by 10 bases; unmatched bases: 9. This CDR3 reads CASSLFETGTGAFF. For the CDR3, the DNA is TGTGCCAGCAGCTTGTTTGAAACCGGGACAGGAGCTTTCTTT.

The chain joins TRBV2 to TRBJ2-5; perhaps TRBD2 as D (6 bases). V lost 7 bases and J 5 bases, leaving 17 bases between the germline ends. The CDR3 covers 14 residues. Germline V CDR1 and CDR2: SNHLY, FYNNEI. CDR3 DNA sequence: TGTGCCAGCAATGGAGGGGACCGCTGGGAGACCCAGTACTTC. It translates to CASNGGDRWETQYF.

This clone has just a few counts. The J gene is TRBJ1-2, the V gene TRBV6-1, with a weak D call TRBD1 (6 bases). Germline V gene sequence: CDR1 MNHNS, CDR2 SASEGT. V was trimmed by 2 bases and J by 2 bases, leaving 18 bases between them. This CDR3 contains 17 residues. CDR3 coding DNA: TGTGCCAGCAGTGAAAATTGGGGGGGCCGAGTCAACTATGGCTACACCTTC. Amino acid sequence: CASSENWGGRVNYGYTF.

The J gene is TRBJ2-3, the V gene TRBV27; 13 bases match TRBD2. V trimming: 4 bases; J trimming: 0 bases; junction bases outside the gene matches: 4. The CDR3 contains 17 residues. Germline CDR1 MNHEY, CDR2 SMNVEV (reference sequence). CDR3 in DNA: TGTGCCAGCAGTTCGGGACTAGCGGGGTCTAGCACAGATACGCAGTATTTT. It translates to CASSSGLAGSSTDTQYF.

The V and J genes are TRBV7-9 and TRBJ2-3; 8 nucleotides align to TRBD1. V lost 4 bases and J lost 2; bases outside the gene matches: 8. Germline CDR1 reads SEHNR; CDR2 reads FQNEAQ (reference sequence). CDR3 size: 16 residues. The CDR3 here is CASSSQGASHTDTQYF. CDR3 nucleotide sequence: TGTGCCAGCAGCTCCCAGGGGGCGAGCCACACAGATACGCAGTATTTT.

In its sample, this clone was seen a few times. This chain uses TRBV7-3 with TRBJ2-2; 11 nucleotides line up with TRBD1. This CDR3 has 16 amino acids. V lost 3 bases, J lost 3 bases, and 3 bases stayed unmatched. Per germline, CDR1 SGHTA and CDR2 FQGTGA. CDR3 loop: CASSFLGQGDTGELFF. CDR3 bases: TGTGCCAGCAGCTTCCTGGGACAGGGGGACACCGGGGAGCTGTTTTTT.

The rearrangement joins TRBV7-3 to TRBJ2-1, with D uncertain. This CDR3 comprises 16 residues. CDR1 SGHTA and CDR2 FQGTGA come from the germline V gene. The V and J ends lost 2 bases and 4 bases respectively, with 15 bases between them. CDR3 DNA sequence: TGTGCCAGCAGCTTAGAAGGCGGCGGAAGATACAATGAGCAGTTCTTC. Protein sequence: CASSLEGGGRYNEQFF.

Of note for this clone: Other DNA sequences in this sample translate to the same CDR3. The chain employs TRBV11-3 and TRBJ2-2, with 11 bases that match TRBD1. The germline CDR1 and CDR2 sequences are SGHNT and YENEEA. The length of the CDR3 is 16 residues. V was pared by 8 bases and J by 8 bases, with 13 bases of the junction left unmatched. The CDR3 loop reads CASVIGTGGNIGELFF. The CDR3 coding sequence is TGTGCCAGCGTAATAGGGACAGGGGGTAATATTGGGGAGCTGTTTTTT.

In its sample, this clone was seen a few times. V and J are TRBV6-5 and TRBJ1-1; 7 bases are a match to TRBD1. Trimming removed 6 bases from V and 0 bases from J; junction bases left unmatched: 4. The CDR3 sequence is 14 residues long. The germline CDR1 and CDR2 sequences are MNHEY and SVGAGI. Written as DNA, the CDR3 is TGTGCCAGCAGAGCAGGGGGGATGAACACTGAAGCTTTCTTT. It yields the protein CASRAGGMNTEAFF.

This chain links TRBV18 with TRBJ2-5; D is possibly TRBD2 (6 bases). The germline V gene encodes CDR1 KGHSH and CDR2 LQKENI. The CDR3 contains 15 residues. The ends were cut back, 6 bases at V and 1 base at J, with 15 bases in the middle. In DNA form, the CDR3 reads TGTGCCAGCTCCATCCCGGGGGTGGTCCAAGAGACCCAGTACTTC. Translation: CASSIPGVVQETQYF.

This chain uses TRBV14 with TRBJ1-6, with no clear D. Trimming left V 0 bases short and J 7 bases short, with 7 bases between. Germline CDR1 and CDR2: SGHDN and FVKESK. The CDR3 is 14 amino acids. This CDR3 is CASSQDFLNSPLHF. The CDR3 bases are TGTGCCAGCAGCCAAGACTTCCTCAATTCACCCCTCCACTTT. Complete variable domain (other parts from reference TRBV14 and TRBJ1-6): EAGVTQFPSHSVIEKGQTVTLRCDPISGHDNLYWYRRVMGKEIKFLLHFVKESKQDESGMPNNRFLAERTGGTYSTLKVQPAELEDSGVYFCASSQDFLNSPLHFGNGTRLTVT.

The V call is TRBV3-1 (or the pseudogene TRBV3-2), the J call TRBJ1-2, with D possibly matching TRBD1 (5 bases). This CDR3 has 15 amino acids. Germline V lookup: CDR1 LGHDT, CDR2 YNNKEL (reference sequence). V was shortened by 1 base and J by 6 bases, with 15 bases between the two germline ends. CDR3 coding DNA: TGTGCCAGCAGCCAAGTCCACATAGGGGCACATGGCTACACCTTC. It translates to CASSQVHIGAHGYTF.

The rearrangement links TRBV2 to TRBJ2-7; 8 bases align to TRBD2. V trimming: 10 bases; J trimming: 1 base; junction bases outside the gene matches: 9. CDR1 and CDR2 (germline): SNHLY, FYNNEI. The CDR3 spans 14 residues. The CDR3 is CATRGSGISYEQYF. In nucleotides, the CDR3 is TGTGCCACTCGGGGTAGCGGGATTTCCTACGAGCAGTACTTC.

CDR3 coding DNA: TGTGCCAGCAGCGTAGGGGGGGAGCCCTCCTACGAGCAGTACTTC. Encoded protein: CASSVGGEPSYEQYF. The gene calls are TRBV9 and TRBJ2-7, with D perhaps matching TRBD2 (6 bases). The ends were cut back, 0 bases at V and 0 bases at J, with 10 bases in the middle. This CDR3 has 15 amino acids. Germline V gives CDR1 SGDLS, CDR2 YYNGEE.

The rearrangement uses TRBV7-9 and TRBJ1-4; D is ambiguous. V gave up 4 bases and J gave up 7 bases, with 13 bases separating them. CDR3 size: 14 residues. CDR1 is SEHNR, CDR2 FQNEAQ, per germline (reference sequence). The DNA of the CDR3 is TGTGCCAGCAGCTCCCACGTGGCAGGTGAAAAACTGTTTTTT. This sequence encodes CASSSHVAGEKLFF.

The sample holds one count of this clone. The chain has TRBV30 and TRBJ2-6; D is perhaps TRBD1 (6 bases). The V gene lost 2 bases and the J gene lost 2 bases, with 10 bases spanning the gap. Per the germline V gene, CDR1 is GTSNPN and CDR2 is SVGIG (reference sequence). The CDR3 length is 15 residues. The CDR3 sequence: CAWSQGTAGANVLTF. The CDR3 coding sequence is TGTGCCTGGAGTCAGGGGACGGCTGGGGCCAACGTCCTGACTTTC.

This chain links TRBV10-2 with TRBJ2-3, with 10 bases that match TRBD2. CDR3 size: 15 residues. Germline V gene sequence: CDR1 WSHSY, CDR2 SAAADI. V gave up 6 bases and J gave up 4 bases; unmatched junction bases: 7. The CDR3 loop reads CASSPSGGQADTQYF. The CDR3 DNA reads as TGCGCCAGCAGCCCTAGCGGGGGACAGGCAGATACGCAGTATTTT.

This sequence joins TRBV27 and TRBJ2-7, with 8 bases lining up with TRBD1. Per germline, CDR1 MNHEY and CDR2 SMNVEV (reference sequence). With V trimmed by 7 bases and J by 4 bases, 9 bases remained unmatched. This CDR3 has 14 amino acids. The CDR3 coding sequence is TGTGCCAGCACTCGACAGGGGAAGTTGTACGAGCAGTACTTC. This codes for CASTRQGKLYEQYF.

This chain connects TRBV30 to TRBJ1-1; D not certain. The CDR3 extends over 13 amino acids. Looked up from germline, CDR1 is GTSNPN and CDR2 is SVGIG (reference sequence). V lost 8 bases and J 7 bases, leaving 20 bases between the germline ends. Here the CDR3 DNA reads TGTGCCCGGACTTTAGAGAGAGGCGGTGAAGCTTTCTTT. Protein: CARTLERGGEAFF.

The chain combines TRBV27 with TRBJ1-1; maybe TRBD1 (5 bases). V was clipped by 6 bases and J by 4 bases, with 18 bases between them. From germline, CDR1 is MNHEY and CDR2 SMNVEV (reference sequence). The CDR3 runs 15 residues. CDR3 sequence (DNA): TGTGCCAGCAGATTAACCGGGATCGGGGGCACTGAAGCTTTCTTT. This encodes CASRLTGIGGTEAFF.